The 10 T cell receptor beta chains reported below all come from one sample, sequenced in a study of response to subunit inactivated influenza vaccine. Via MiXCR, TCRdb re-called the RT-PCR reads, giving one row per CDR3 protein. This sample has about 480,000 distinct CDR3 sequences; less than 30% occur once, and the top ten carry around 2%. Sequenced here: CD4+ T cells sorted from PBMCs, sampled 4 to 6 days after vaccination. Receptors were obtained from a man in his fifties who received an inactivated influenza vaccine.

The chain is built from TRBV15 and TRBJ1-2; possibly TRBD1 for D (6 bases). Trimming left V 0 bases short and J 4 bases short, with 18 bases between. The CDR3 extends over 17 amino acids. Germline loops: CDR1 LNHNV, CDR2 YYDKDF (reference sequence). The CDR3 is CATSRDLRTDLLYGYTF. The CDR3 DNA follows: TGTGCCACCAGCAGAGACCTCCGGACAGACCTTCTCTATGGCTACACCTTC.

This clonotype came up a few times. The CDR3 loop is CASSESFRVRELFF. In nucleotides, the CDR3 is TGCGCCAGCAGTGAGTCTTTTCGGGTGCGGGAGCTGTTTTTT. J is TRBJ2-2 and V is TRBV10-2; D gene ambiguous. The CDR3 length is 14 residues. V lost 0 bases to trimming and J lost 9 bases, with 11 bases between them. Germline CDR1 WSHSY, CDR2 SAAADI.

The chain employs TRBV19 and TRBJ2-2, with no clear D. V was shortened by 3 bases and J by 4 bases, with 3 bases between the two germline ends. Germline lookup yields CDR1 LNHDA and CDR2 SQIVND (reference sequence). The CDR3 spans 12 residues. The CDR3 sequence: CASSIPTGELFF. The CDR3, as DNA: TGTGCCAGTAGTATTCCCACCGGGGAGCTGTTTTTT.

This chain links TRBV29-1 with TRBJ2-2; tentative D call: TRBD1 (5 bases). CDR1 is SQVTM and CDR2 is ANQGSEA in the germline V gene. This CDR3 is built from 14 residues. V was shortened by 4 bases and J by 1 base, with 10 bases between the two germline ends. The CDR3 DNA reads TGCAGCGTTGCTCTGGGGCTGAACACCGGGGAGCTGTTTTTT. This codes for CSVALGLNTGELFF.

This clonotype was observed many times. The genes are TRBV6-2 or TRBV6-3 and TRBJ2-4, with TRBD2 matching over 12 bases. The CDR3 sequence is 18 residues long. Germline CDR1 is MNHEY and CDR2 is SVGEGT. With 7 bases clipped from V and 0 bases from J, the junction kept 10 bases outside the gene matches. CDR3 in amino acids: CASNRWTSGTTAKNIQYF. CDR3 coding DNA: TGTGCCAGCAATAGATGGACTAGCGGGACCACAGCCAAAAACATTCAGTACTTC.

This clonotype came up a few times. The rearrangement joins TRBV7-9 to TRBJ2-3; possibly TRBD1 for D (8 bases). V dropped 4 bases and J dropped 5 bases, with 22 bases sitting between them. Germline CDR1 is SEHNR and CDR2 is FQNEAQ (reference sequence). The CDR3 is 17 amino acids. This CDR3 is CASSSHPGQAGEDTQYF. Here the CDR3 DNA reads TGTGCCAGCAGCTCACACCCGGGACAGGCGGGGGAAGATACGCAGTATTTT.

This clonotype was recorded a few times. The chain joins TRBV28 to TRBJ2-3; the D gene could be TRBD1 or TRBD2 (5 bases each). The CDR3 runs 13 residues. Germline V gives CDR1 MDHEN, CDR2 SYDVKM. The V and J ends lost 4 bases and 2 bases respectively, with 7 bases between them. The CDR3 protein is CASSWGPTDTQYF. DNA of the CDR3: TGTGCCAGCAGTTGGGGACCCACAGATACGCAGTATTTT.

This clonotype was seen a handful of times. This chain connects TRBV3-1 to TRBJ2-7; D not resolved. Germline CDR1 LGHDT, CDR2 YNNKEL (reference sequence). Trimming removed 3 bases from V and 0 bases from J, with 6 bases in between. This CDR3 region has 13 residues. The CDR3 DNA follows: TGTGCCAGCAGCCAGATCCGCTCCTACGAGCAGTACTTC. Encoded protein: CASSQIRSYEQYF.

The rearrangement uses TRBV11-2 and TRBJ2-6, with 9 bases identical to TRBD1. Losses at the gene ends were 1 base for V and 1 base for J; bases not matched to a gene: 5. The germline V gene encodes CDR1 SGHAT and CDR2 FQNNGV. The CDR3 spans 18 residues. This CDR3 is CASSLVDRGRSGANVLTF. In DNA form, the CDR3 reads TGTGCCAGCAGCTTAGTAGACAGGGGGAGGTCTGGGGCCAACGTCCTGACTTTC.

This clonotype was seen more than once but under ten times. This rearrangement joins TRBV12-3 or TRBV12-4 to TRBJ1-2; TRBD1 aligns across 8 bases. The junction had 4 bases not matched to a gene; V was cut back by 5 bases and J by 2 bases. This CDR3 has 14 amino acids. This CDR3 reads CASSRTGKNYGYTF. Here the CDR3 DNA reads TGTGCCAGCAGTCGGACAGGGAAGAACTATGGCTACACCTTC.